The source of this T cell receptor beta chain is a study of a mutant IDH1 vaccine in newly diagnosed glioma. This CDR3 comprises 16 residues. V was cut by 1 base and J by 3 bases, with 15 bases left in between. Germline-derived CDR1 and CDR2 are SGHTA and FQGNSA. The table came from immunoSEQ multiplex PCR; TCRdb's copy has only in-frame clones and leaves some out. The repertoire holds around 36,000 clones, roughly nine tenths seen once, with around 3% in the top ten. Time point defined: week 5, during vaccination. A 20-mer mutant IDH1 peptide at 300 ug was injected subcutaneously with topical imiquimod. Comments on this clone: Its antigen is undetermined.

The gene calls are TRBV7-2 and TRBJ2-5; the D is unclear. Sequencing was performed on PBMCs, taken from a glioma patient whose treatment included an IDH1 peptide vaccine. The TCR sequence derives from a man aged 45 to 65 with glioma. CDR3 amino acids: CASSLVSVTSKETQYF. CDR3 DNA: TGTGCCAGCAGCTTAGTTTCCGTGACTTCCAAAGAGACCCAGTACTTC.